This T cell receptor beta chain was recorded in a study of blood T cell repertoires in COVID-19. Turning to the study itself: Both acute and convalescent COVID-19 samples were obtained from the United States, Italy and Spain.

In the authors' workflow: It was from reference gene primer amplification that nucleated cell counts were estimated. Sequencing used immunoSEQ multiplex PCR; TCRdb keeps in-frame clones, though not all of them. The V and J calls and clone size come from that table; D and trimming were worked out from the DNA. The data contain about 250,000 clones, 70% to 90% of them singletons. V was clipped by 4 bases and J by 1 base, with 10 bases between them. The CDR3 runs 14 residues. The V gene's germline CDR1 is PRHDT and CDR2 FYEKMQ (reference sequence). Specimen: peripheral blood. The chain uses TRBV13 and TRBJ1-2; D call uncertain. This clonotype originated in a man younger than 35 with active or convalescent COVID-19. The CDR3 region has the DNA TGTGCCAGCAGCTCCCTCCTGAGTAACTATGGCTACACCTTC. Translating gives CASSSLLSNYGYTF. The whole variable domain, remainder taken from reference TRBV13 and TRBJ1-2, is AAGVIQSPRHLIKEKRETATLKCYPIPRHDTVYWYQQGPGQDPQFLISFYEKMQSDKGSIPDRFSAQQFSDYHSELNMSSLELGDSALYFCASSSLLSNYGYTFGSGTRLTVV.